The entry that follows covers one TCR beta chain sequence. V lost 0 bases, J lost 5 bases, and 10 bases lay in between. CDR1 is LGHNA and CDR2 is YSLEER in the germline V gene. CDR3 length: 14 amino acids. This record belongs to a study of CD8 T cells in Susac syndrome. The overall study: Sequenced Susac syndrome patients included 5 or 6 with clinically active disease and roughly eight in remission. There were Susac syndrome patients who were therapy-naive at blood draw, others on corticosteroids, and others on intravenous immunoglobulin alone.

cDNA came from roughly 0.53 to 1 ug RNA primed by random hexamers. TCRdb re-called the immunoSEQ multiplex PCR reads through MiXCR, storing one row per CDR3 protein. The sample has roughly 190,000 distinct CDR3 sequences; approximately 95% are singletons. This TCR was sampled from a human donor with Susac syndrome. Sequenced: CD4+ T cells from PBMCs. The J gene is TRBJ2-5, the V gene TRBV4-3; D remains unclear. CDR3 sequence reads: CASSQEPRGETQYF. DNA of the CDR3: TGCGCCAGCAGCCAAGAGCCCCGTGGCGAGACCCAGTACTTC.